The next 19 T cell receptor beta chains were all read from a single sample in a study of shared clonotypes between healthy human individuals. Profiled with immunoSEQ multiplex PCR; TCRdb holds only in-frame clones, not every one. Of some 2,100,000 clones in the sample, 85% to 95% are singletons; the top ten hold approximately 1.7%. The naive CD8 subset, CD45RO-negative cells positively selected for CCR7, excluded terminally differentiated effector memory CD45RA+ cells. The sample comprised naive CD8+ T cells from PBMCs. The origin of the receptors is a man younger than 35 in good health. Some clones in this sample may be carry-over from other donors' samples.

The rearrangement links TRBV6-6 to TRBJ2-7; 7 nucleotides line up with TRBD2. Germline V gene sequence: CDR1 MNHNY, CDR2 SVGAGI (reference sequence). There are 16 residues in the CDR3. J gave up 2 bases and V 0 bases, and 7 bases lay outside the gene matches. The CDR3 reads CASSYSAGEAPYEQYF. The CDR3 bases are TGTGCCAGCAGTTACTCCGCGGGGGAGGCCCCCTACGAGCAGTACTTC.

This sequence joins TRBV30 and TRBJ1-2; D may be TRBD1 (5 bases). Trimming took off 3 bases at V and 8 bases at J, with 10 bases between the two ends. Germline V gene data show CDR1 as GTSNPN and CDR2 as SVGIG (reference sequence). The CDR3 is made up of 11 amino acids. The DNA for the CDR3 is TGTGCCTGGAGAAGGGGTACCGGCTACACCTTC. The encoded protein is CAWRRGTGYTF.

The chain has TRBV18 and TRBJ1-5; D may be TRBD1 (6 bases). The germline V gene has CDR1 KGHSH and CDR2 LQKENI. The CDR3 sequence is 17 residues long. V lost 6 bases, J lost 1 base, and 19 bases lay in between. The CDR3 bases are TGTGCCAGCTCTAATCCTAGGGGGGAAAGGAGCAATCAGCCCCAGCATTTT. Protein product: CASSNPRGERSNQPQHF.

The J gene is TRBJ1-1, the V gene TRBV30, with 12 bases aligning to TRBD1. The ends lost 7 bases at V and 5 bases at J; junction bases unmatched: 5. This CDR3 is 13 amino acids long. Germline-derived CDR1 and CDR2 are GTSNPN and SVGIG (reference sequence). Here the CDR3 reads CAFGTGGGTEAFF. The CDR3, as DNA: TGTGCCTTCGGGACAGGGGGCGGGACTGAAGCTTTCTTT. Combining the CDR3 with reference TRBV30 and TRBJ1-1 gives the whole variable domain SQTIHQWPATLVQPVGSPLSLECTVEGTSNPNLYWYRQAAGRGLQLLFYSVGIGQISSEVPQNLSASRPQDRQFILSSKKLLLSDSGFYLCAFGTGGGTEAFFGQGTRLTVV.

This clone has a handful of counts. CDR3 in amino acids: CASSLGRRGWTEAFF. The CDR3, as DNA: TGTGCCAGCAGCTTAGGGCGAAGAGGTTGGACTGAAGCTTTCTTT. The rearrangement links TRBV7-9 to TRBJ1-1; no definite D call. CDR1 and CDR2 from the germline V gene are SEHNR and FQNEAQ (reference sequence). Trimming cost V 1 base and J 5 bases, with 14 bases left between them. The length of the CDR3 is 15 residues.

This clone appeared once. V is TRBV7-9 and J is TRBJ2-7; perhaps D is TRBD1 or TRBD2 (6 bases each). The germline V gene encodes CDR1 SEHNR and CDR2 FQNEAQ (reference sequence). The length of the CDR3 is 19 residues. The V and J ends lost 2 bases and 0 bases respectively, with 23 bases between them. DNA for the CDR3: TGTGCCAGCAGCTTATATGGGGGGCAGGATTATAGGAGCTCCTACGAGCAGTACTTC. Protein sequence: CASSLYGGQDYRSSYEQYF. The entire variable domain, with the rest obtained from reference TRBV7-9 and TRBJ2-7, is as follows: DTGVSQNPRHKITKRGQNVTFRCDPISEHNRLYWYRQTLGQGPEFLTYFQNEAQLEKSRLLSDRFSAERPKGSFSTLEIQRTEQGDSAMYLCASSLYGGQDYRSSYEQYFGPGTRLTVT.

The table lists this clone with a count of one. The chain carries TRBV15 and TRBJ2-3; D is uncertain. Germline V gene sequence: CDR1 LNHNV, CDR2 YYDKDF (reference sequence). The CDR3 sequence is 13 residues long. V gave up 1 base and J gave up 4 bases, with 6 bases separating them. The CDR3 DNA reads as TGTGCCACCAGCAGAGTCTCGTCAGATACGCAGTATTTT. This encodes CATSRVSSDTQYF.

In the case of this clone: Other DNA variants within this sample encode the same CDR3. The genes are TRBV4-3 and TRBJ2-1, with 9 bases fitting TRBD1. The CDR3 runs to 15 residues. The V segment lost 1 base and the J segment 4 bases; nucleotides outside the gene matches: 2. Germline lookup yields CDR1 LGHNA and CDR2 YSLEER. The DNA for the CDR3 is TGCGCCAGCAGCCAAGGGACAGGGGTATACAATGAGCAGTTCTTC. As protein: CASSQGTGVYNEQFF.

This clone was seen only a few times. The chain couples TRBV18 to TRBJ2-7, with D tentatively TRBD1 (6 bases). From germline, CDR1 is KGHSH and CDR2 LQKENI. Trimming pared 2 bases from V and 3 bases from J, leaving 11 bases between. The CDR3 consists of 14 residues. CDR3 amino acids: CASSPVRGGYEQYF. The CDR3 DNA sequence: TGTGCCAGCTCACCAGTCAGAGGGGGCTACGAGCAGTACTTC.

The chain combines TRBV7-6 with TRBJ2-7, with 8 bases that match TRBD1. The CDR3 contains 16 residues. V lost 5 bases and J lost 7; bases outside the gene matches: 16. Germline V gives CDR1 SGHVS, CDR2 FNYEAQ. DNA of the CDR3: TGTGCCAGCAGCCTCCCTCCCGGGACAGGTCAGGGGGAGCAGTACTTC. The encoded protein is CASSLPPGTGQGEQYF.

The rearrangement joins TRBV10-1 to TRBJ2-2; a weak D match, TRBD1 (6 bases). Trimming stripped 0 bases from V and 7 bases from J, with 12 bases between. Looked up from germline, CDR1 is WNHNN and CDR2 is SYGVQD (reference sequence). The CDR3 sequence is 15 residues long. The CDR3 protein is CASSESGQGHGELFF. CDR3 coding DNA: TGCGCCAGCAGTGAGTCGGGGCAGGGACACGGGGAGCTGTTTTTT.

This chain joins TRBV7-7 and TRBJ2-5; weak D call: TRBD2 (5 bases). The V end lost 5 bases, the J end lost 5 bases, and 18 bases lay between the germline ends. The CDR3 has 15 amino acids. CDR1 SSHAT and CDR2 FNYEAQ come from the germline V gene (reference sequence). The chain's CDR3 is CASSPPGLWSETQYF. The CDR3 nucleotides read TGTGCCAGCAGCCCCCCTGGACTTTGGAGTGAGACCCAGTACTTC.

The chain's CDR3 is CASSLNPNTEAFF. The CDR3 DNA sequence: TGCGCCAGCAGCTTGAATCCGAACACTGAAGCTTTCTTT. The genes are TRBV5-1 and TRBJ1-1; no clear D gene. The CDR3 has 13 residues. Germline lookup yields CDR1 SGHRS and CDR2 YFSETQ. Trimming stripped 1 base from V and 1 base from J, with 5 bases between.

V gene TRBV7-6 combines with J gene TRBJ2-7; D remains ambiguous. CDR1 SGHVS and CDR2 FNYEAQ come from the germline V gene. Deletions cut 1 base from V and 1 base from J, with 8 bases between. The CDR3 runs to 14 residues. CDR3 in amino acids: CASSLGRLSYEQYF. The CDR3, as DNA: TGTGCCAGCAGCTTAGGTAGGCTTTCCTACGAGCAGTACTTC.

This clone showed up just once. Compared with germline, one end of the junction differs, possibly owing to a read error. CDR3 nucleotide sequence: TGTGCCAGCAGCTCCAGAAGGGAGGGCTCCCACGAGCAGTACTTC. Protein: CASSSRREGSHEQYF. The chain uses TRBV13 and TRBJ2-7, with 7 bases lining up with TRBD2. Germline values: CDR1 PRHDT, CDR2 FYEKMQ (reference sequence). The CDR3 consists of 15 residues.

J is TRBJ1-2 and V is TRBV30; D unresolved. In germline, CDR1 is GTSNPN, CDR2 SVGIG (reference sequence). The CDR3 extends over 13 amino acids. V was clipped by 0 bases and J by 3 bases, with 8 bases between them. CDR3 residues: CAWSVVSYYGYTF. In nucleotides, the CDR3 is TGTGCCTGGAGTGTGGTGTCGTACTATGGCTACACCTTC.

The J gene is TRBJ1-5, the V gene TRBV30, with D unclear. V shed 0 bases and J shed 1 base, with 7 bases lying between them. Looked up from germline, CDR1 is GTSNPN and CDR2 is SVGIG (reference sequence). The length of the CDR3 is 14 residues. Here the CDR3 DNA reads TGTGCCTGGAGTGTAGGGCAAAGCAATCAGCCCCAGCATTTT. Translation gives CAWSVGQSNQPQHF.

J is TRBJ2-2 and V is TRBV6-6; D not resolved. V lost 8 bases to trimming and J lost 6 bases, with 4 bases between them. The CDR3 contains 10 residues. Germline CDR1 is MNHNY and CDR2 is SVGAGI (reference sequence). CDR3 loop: CASYSGELFF. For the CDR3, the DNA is TGTGCCAGCTACTCCGGGGAGCTGTTTTTT.

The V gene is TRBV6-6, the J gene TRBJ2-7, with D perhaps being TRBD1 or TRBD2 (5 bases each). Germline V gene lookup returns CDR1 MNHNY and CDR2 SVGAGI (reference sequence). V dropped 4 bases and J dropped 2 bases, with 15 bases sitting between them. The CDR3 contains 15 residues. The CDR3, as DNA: TGTGCCAGCAGTTTAAGTTGGGACCTAACCTACGAGCAGTACTTC. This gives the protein CASSLSWDLTYEQYF.